What follows are 30 T cell receptor beta chains derived from one specimen sequenced in a study of T cell responses to AZD1222 COVID-19 vaccine. The protocol was immunoSEQ multiplex PCR, while the TCRdb copy is restricted to in-frame clones and leaves out a portion. The table records more than 110,000 clones, 80% to 95% of them present only once. The sample here was peripheral blood, taken on day 0 of AZD1222 vaccination. These TCRs come from an adult in good health.

V usage is TRBV6-6 and J usage is TRBJ1-2, with 9 bases aligning to TRBD1. CDR1 is MNHNY and CDR2 is SVGAGI in the germline V gene (reference sequence). With V trimmed by 6 bases and J by 7 bases, 6 bases remained unmatched. The CDR3 has 13 residues. The DNA for the CDR3 is TGTGCCAGCAGCCGACAGGGGGAGGTTGGCTACACCTTC. Amino acids: CASSRQGEVGYTF.

The J gene is TRBJ2-5, the V gene TRBV15, with unresolved D. The germline V and J ends were trimmed by 1 base and 4 bases, with 4 bases remaining between them. CDR1 is LNHNV, CDR2 YYDKDF, per germline (reference sequence). The CDR3 totals 12 residues. CDR3 sequence (DNA): TGTGCCACCAGCAGAGCTTTAGAGACCCAGTACTTC. It is translated as CATSRALETQYF. The whole variable domain, remainder taken from reference TRBV15 and TRBJ2-5, is DAMVIQNPRYQVTQFGKPVTLSCSQTLNHNVMYWYQQKSSQAPKLLFHYYDKDFNNEADTPDNFQSRRPNTSFCFLDIRSPGLGDTAMYLCATSRALETQYFGPGTRLLVL.

This chain uses TRBV6-5 with TRBJ1-2; possibly TRBD1 for D (5 bases). Trimming took off 0 bases at V and 4 bases at J, with 12 bases between the two ends. The CDR3 runs 15 residues. CDR1 is MNHEY, CDR2 SVGAGI, per germline. The CDR3 region has the DNA TGTGCCAGCAGTTACTCGGGGGTAACGACCTATGGCTACACCTTC. This gives the protein CASSYSGVTTYGYTF.

A word on this clone: This specimen includes other DNA sequences encoding the same CDR3. The V call is TRBV9, the J call TRBJ1-3; D gene unclear. Germline lookup yields CDR1 SGDLS and CDR2 YYNGEE. This CDR3 is built from 13 residues. The V and J ends lost 3 bases and 0 bases respectively, with 4 bases between them. CDR3 coding DNA: TGTGCCAGCAGCGACAGCTCTGGAAACACCATATATTTT. Protein product: CASSDSSGNTIYF.

The chain couples TRBV5-1 to TRBJ1-2, with D uncertain. Germline V gene data show CDR1 as SGHRS and CDR2 as YFSETQ. V was pared by 0 bases and J by 4 bases, with 13 bases between. This CDR3 spans 15 amino acids. The CDR3 DNA reads as TGCGCCAGCAGCTTGGAGCGGGGATCCCCCTATGGCTACACCTTC. Amino acids: CASSLERGSPYGYTF.

The chain recombines TRBV19 with TRBJ1-2; D is perhaps TRBD1 (6 bases). Germline-derived CDR1 and CDR2 are LNHDA and SQIVND (reference sequence). V shed 9 bases and J shed 4 bases, with 12 bases lying between them. This CDR3 is 12 amino acids long. The CDR3 loop reads CARTLDSYGYTF. Written as DNA, the CDR3 is TGTGCCAGGACCCTGGACAGCTATGGCTACACCTTC.

The chain is built from TRBV5-1 and TRBJ2-7; TRBD2 matches at 12 bases. In germline, CDR1 is SGHRS, CDR2 YFSETQ. The CDR3 is made up of 19 amino acids. J gave up 3 bases and V 0 bases, and 13 bases lay outside the gene matches. CDR3: CASSLGLLAGGPIFYEQYF. The CDR3 DNA follows: TGCGCCAGCAGCTTGGGACTTCTAGCGGGAGGGCCGATCTTCTACGAGCAGTACTTC.

The chain is built from TRBV28 and TRBJ2-7, with D possibly TRBD2 on 5 matching bases. The CDR3 covers 15 residues. Germline loops: CDR1 MDHEN, CDR2 SYDVKM. V was cut by 0 bases and J by 6 bases, with 15 bases left in between. CDR3 loop: CASSLWGGSSGEQYF. The CDR3 DNA reads as TGTGCCAGCAGTTTATGGGGCGGGTCAAGCGGCGAGCAGTACTTC.

The rearrangement uses TRBV9 and TRBJ2-2, with D unresolved. From germline, CDR1 is SGDLS and CDR2 YYNGEE. CDR3 size: 14 residues. V lost 4 bases and J 4 bases, leaving 11 bases between the germline ends. The CDR3 region has the DNA TGTGCCAGCAGCCCATCCCCCACCACCGGGGAGCTGTTTTTT. Protein: CASSPSPTTGELFF.

CDR3 bases: TGCGCCAGCAGTGAGGTAATGGGGGGCATGAACACTGAAGCTTTCTTT. Encoded protein: CASSEVMGGMNTEAFF. The chain combines TRBV10-2 with TRBJ1-1; the D gene is possibly TRBD1 (6 bases). This CDR3 has 16 amino acids. Germline CDR1 is WSHSY and CDR2 is SAAADI. Trimming cost V 2 bases and J 0 bases, with 13 bases left between them.

The CDR3 is CAWSHLGGAGELFF. CDR3 in DNA: TGTGCCTGGAGTCACCTGGGGGGGGCCGGGGAGCTGTTTTTT. This chain connects TRBV30 to TRBJ2-2; 7 bases line up with TRBD2. The CDR3 runs 14 residues. From germline, CDR1 is GTSNPN and CDR2 SVGIG (reference sequence). With V trimmed by 2 bases and J by 6 bases, 6 bases remained unmatched.

V and J are TRBV19 and TRBJ2-1, with D possibly being TRBD2 (5 bases). The CDR3 has 15 residues. Trimming pared 1 base from V and 6 bases from J, leaving 13 bases between. In germline, CDR1 is LNHDA, CDR2 SQIVND (reference sequence). CDR3 sequence (DNA): TGTGCCAGTAGTATAGCGGGAACTCCCTTCAATGAGCAGTTCTTC. It is translated as CASSIAGTPFNEQFF.

The chain carries TRBV28 and TRBJ1-1; a possible D gene is TRBD1 (5 bases). The V and J ends lost 2 bases and 6 bases respectively, with 7 bases between them. The CDR3 runs to 12 residues. The germline gives CDR1 MDHEN, CDR2 SYDVKM. CDR3 residues: CASSLGGPEAFF. CDR3 DNA sequence: TGTGCCAGCAGTTTAGGGGGTCCTGAAGCTTTCTTT.

J is TRBJ2-2 and V is TRBV27, with TRBD2 as a possible D gene (6 bases). Germline CDR1 MNHEY, CDR2 SMNVEV (reference sequence). V dropped 5 bases and J dropped 3 bases, with 16 bases sitting between them. This CDR3 region has 16 residues. This chain's CDR3 is CASSPLADTHTGELFF. The DNA of the CDR3 is TGTGCCAGCAGTCCCTTAGCGGACACGCACACCGGGGAGCTGTTTTTT.

The chain recombines TRBV19 with TRBJ2-3, with a weak D call TRBD1 (6 bases). The CDR3 spans 16 residues. Germline V gene sequence: CDR1 LNHDA, CDR2 SQIVND (reference sequence). Trimming took 6 bases from V and 4 from J, leaving 20 bases between them. The CDR3, as DNA: TGTGCCAGTAGGCCAGGGGAGTTATATATTGCAGATACGCAGTATTTT. Translated: CASRPGELYIADTQYF.

Only a few counts were recorded for this clone. J is TRBJ2-1 and V is TRBV5-6, with D possibly matching TRBD2 (5 bases). The CDR3 length is 14 residues. The germline gives CDR1 SGHDT, CDR2 YYEEEE. The V end lost 4 bases, the J end lost 9 bases, and 17 bases lay between the germline ends. The CDR3 protein is CASSPAAATSEQFF. As DNA, the CDR3 is TGTGCCAGCAGCCCCGCAGCGGCTACCTCTGAGCAGTTCTTC.

This sequence joins TRBV21-1 and TRBJ1-2. TRBV21-1 is listed as a pseudogene. The CDR3 totals 12 residues. Here the CDR3 DNA reads TGTGCCCAACGCCGGCATAACTATGGCTACACCTTC. Its protein is CAQRRHNYGYTF.

CDR3 DNA: TGTGCCAGCAGGGCCAGCGGGAGCACAGATACGCAGTATTTT. It encodes CASRASGSTDTQYF. The V call is TRBV6-4, the J call TRBJ2-3; a possible D gene is TRBD2 (6 bases). The germline CDR1 and CDR2 sequences are MRHNA and SNTAGT. Trimming removed 6 bases from V and 0 bases from J, with 10 bases in between. CDR3 length equals 14 residues.

In nucleotides, the CDR3 is TGTGCCAGTAGTATAAACGAATTCTCCTACGAGCAGTACTTC. Translated, it gives CASSINEFSYEQYF. The chain uses TRBV19 and TRBJ2-7, with no clear D. Germline V gene lookup returns CDR1 LNHDA and CDR2 SQIVND (reference sequence). The CDR3 runs to 14 residues. Trimming cost V 2 bases and J 0 bases, with 8 bases left between them.

The chain couples TRBV14 to TRBJ1-2; perhaps TRBD1 as D (6 bases). The CDR3 totals 18 residues. The V gene's germline CDR1 is SGHDN and CDR2 FVKESK. V dropped 0 bases and J dropped 2 bases, with 19 bases sitting between them. The CDR3 region is CASSQDVTGMRVNYGYTF. CDR3 sequence (DNA): TGTGCCAGCAGCCAAGATGTAACAGGGATGCGCGTGAACTATGGCTACACCTTC.

The chain employs TRBV20-1 and TRBJ2-5; D gene uncertain. Germline V gives CDR1 DFQATT, CDR2 SNEGSKA (reference sequence). The CDR3 covers 11 residues. Trimming cost V 6 bases and J 4 bases, with 9 bases left between them. The CDR3 DNA follows: TGCAGTGCCCCCCGGGCAGAGACCCAGTACTTC. Translating gives CSAPRAETQYF.

This chain connects TRBV5-5 to TRBJ2-7; TRBD2 agrees at 9 bases. J was trimmed by 4 bases and V by 0 bases; bases with no gene match: 8. CDR1 is SGHKS, CDR2 YYEKEE, per germline (reference sequence). The CDR3 runs 16 residues. CDR3: CASSLAGLAGLYEQYF. The CDR3 DNA sequence: TGTGCCAGCAGCTTGGCCGGCCTAGCGGGACTTTACGAGCAGTACTTC. Filled out from reference TRBV5-5 and TRBJ2-7, the complete variable domain reads DAGVTQSPTHLIKTRGQQVTLRCSPISGHKSVSWYQQVLGQGPQFIFQYYEKEERGRGNFPDRFSARQFPNYSSELNVNALLLGDSALYLCASSLAGLAGLYEQYFGPGTRLTVT.

In nucleotides, the CDR3 is TGTGCCACCCACAAGGGACAGGGTACGCGGGGCTACACCTTC. Translation: CATHKGQGTRGYTF. The chain has TRBV6-5 and TRBJ1-2, with 9 bases lining up with TRBD1. The CDR3 runs to 14 residues. V lost 10 bases to trimming and J lost 8 bases; unmatched junction nucleotides: 14. The germline CDR1 and CDR2 sequences are MNHEY and SVGAGI.

This clone was found once. The chain carries TRBV3-1 (or the pseudogene TRBV3-2) and TRBJ2-7, with D unclear. The V gene's germline CDR1 is LGHDT and CDR2 YNNKEL (reference sequence). CDR3 length: 14 amino acids. V dropped 0 bases and J dropped 3 bases, with 9 bases sitting between them. The CDR3 sequence: CASSQDRLNYEQYF. The DNA of the CDR3 is TGTGCCAGCAGCCAAGATCGGCTGAACTACGAGCAGTACTTC.

This chain links TRBV24-1 with TRBJ2-7, with D tentatively TRBD1 or TRBD2 (6 bases each). The CDR3 length is 16 residues. Germline-derived CDR1 and CDR2 are KGHDR and SFDVKD. Trimming removed 0 bases from V and 3 bases from J, with 14 bases in between. In DNA, the CDR3 is TGTGCCACCAGTGATTTGTTAGGGGGGACCGACTACGAGCAGTACTTC. Protein: CATSDLLGGTDYEQYF.

The V and J genes are TRBV7-9 and TRBJ1-1, with a weak D call TRBD1 (6 bases). The CDR3 runs 13 residues. Trimming shortened V by 11 bases and J by 3 bases, and 16 bases separated the two germline ends. Germline CDR1 SEHNR, CDR2 FQNEAQ (reference sequence). CDR3 in DNA: TGTGCCTACTCTCCAGGGGAGTACACTGAAGCTTTCTTT. It specifies CAYSPGEYTEAFF.

The V and J genes are TRBV12-3 or TRBV12-4 and TRBJ1-5; D call uncertain. V was pared by 6 bases and J by 4 bases, with 7 bases between. The CDR3 is 12 residues long. Here the CDR3 reads CASSHFNQPQHF. DNA of the CDR3: TGTGCCAGCAGCCACTTTAATCAGCCCCAGCATTTT.

The J gene is TRBJ2-7, the V gene TRBV6-2 or TRBV6-3, with D perhaps matching TRBD1 (5 bases). This CDR3 region has 14 residues. V gave up 0 bases and J gave up 6 bases, with 12 bases separating them. Germline-derived CDR1 and CDR2 are MNHEY and SVGEGT. Here the CDR3 DNA reads TGTGCCAGCAGTTACTCGGAAGGACACAGCGAGCAGTACTTC. Encoded protein: CASSYSEGHSEQYF.

The chain uses TRBV6-5 and TRBJ2-7; D is unclear. Germline CDR1 reads MNHEY; CDR2 reads SVGAGI. This CDR3 is 15 amino acids long. V gave up 0 bases and J gave up 2 bases, with 11 bases separating them. For the CDR3, the DNA is TGTGCCAGCAGTTACTCGAGACTTCCGACCTACGAGCAGTACTTC. Encoded protein: CASSYSRLPTYEQYF.

The rearrangement uses TRBV27 and TRBJ1-6; no definite D call. Per the germline V gene, CDR1 is MNHEY and CDR2 is SMNVEV (reference sequence). V shed 8 bases and J shed 7 bases, with 12 bases lying between them. The CDR3 covers 13 residues. The CDR3 bases are TGTGCCAGCGCCCCGCTAGGGAATTCACCCCTCCACTTT. Encoded protein: CASAPLGNSPLHF.